This TCR beta chain was sequenced for a study of blood T cell repertoires in COVID-19. Study-level background: The samples span acute and convalescent COVID-19 from the United States, Italy and Spain.

How the authors handled the data: Amplified reference gene primers provided the basis for estimating nucleated cell counts. Clones were read by immunoSEQ multiplex PCR, and TCRdb kept only the in-frame ones, dropping some. D and trimming were read from the DNA, whereas the V and J calls and clone size are those reported in that table. The table includes about 120,000 clones, over 60% detected once. Germline-derived CDR1 and CDR2 are SGDLS and YYNGEE. V dropped 4 bases and J dropped 8 bases, with 15 bases sitting between them. CDR3 size: 14 residues. The rearrangement links TRBV9 to TRBJ1-4; TRBD1 is a possible D gene (6 bases). The sequence came from an elderly woman with acute or convalescent COVID-19. Sequencing was done on a sample of peripheral blood. The CDR3: CASSPTGTREKLFF. The CDR3 bases are TGTGCCAGCAGCCCGACAGGTACGCGAGAAAAACTGTTTTTT. Full variable domain (missing parts from reference TRBV9 and TRBJ1-4): DSGVTQTPKHLITATGQRVTLRCSPRSGDLSVYWYQQSLDQGLQFLIQYYNGEERAKGNILERFSAQQFPDLHSELNLSSLELGDSALYFCASSPTGTREKLFFGSGTQLSVL.